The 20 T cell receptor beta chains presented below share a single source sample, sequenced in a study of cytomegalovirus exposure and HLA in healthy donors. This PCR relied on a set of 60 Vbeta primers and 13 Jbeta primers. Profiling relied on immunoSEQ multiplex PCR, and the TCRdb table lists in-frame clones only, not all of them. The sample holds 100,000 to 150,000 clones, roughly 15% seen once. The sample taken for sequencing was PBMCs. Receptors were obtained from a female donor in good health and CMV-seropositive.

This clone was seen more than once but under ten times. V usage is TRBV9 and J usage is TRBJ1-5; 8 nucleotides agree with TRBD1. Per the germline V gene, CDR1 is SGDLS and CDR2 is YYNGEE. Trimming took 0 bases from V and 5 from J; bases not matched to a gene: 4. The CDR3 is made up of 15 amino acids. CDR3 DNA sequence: TGTGCCAGCAGCGTAGCGGACAGGGTTGATCAGCCCCAGCATTTT. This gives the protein CASSVADRVDQPQHF.

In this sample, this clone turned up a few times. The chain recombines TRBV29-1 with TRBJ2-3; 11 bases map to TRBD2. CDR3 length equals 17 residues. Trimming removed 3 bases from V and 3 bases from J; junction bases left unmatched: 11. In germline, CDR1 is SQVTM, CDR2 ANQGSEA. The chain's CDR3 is CSVDRLAGGGYTDTQYF. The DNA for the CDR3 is TGCAGCGTTGACAGGCTAGCGGGAGGAGGTTATACAGATACGCAGTATTTT.

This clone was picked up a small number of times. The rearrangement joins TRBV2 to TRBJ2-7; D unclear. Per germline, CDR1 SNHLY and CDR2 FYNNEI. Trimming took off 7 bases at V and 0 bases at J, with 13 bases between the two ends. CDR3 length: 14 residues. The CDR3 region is CASKRPPLSYEQYF. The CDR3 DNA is TGTGCCAGCAAGAGGCCTCCTCTCTCCTACGAGCAGTACTTC.

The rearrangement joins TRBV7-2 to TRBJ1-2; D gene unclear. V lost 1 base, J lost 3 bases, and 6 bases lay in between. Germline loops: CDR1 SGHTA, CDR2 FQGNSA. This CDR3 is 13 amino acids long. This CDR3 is CASSLDLYYGYTF. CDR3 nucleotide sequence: TGTGCCAGCAGCTTAGATCTCTACTATGGCTACACCTTC.

The CDR3 sequence is CASSSLAGMSSYEQYF. As DNA, the CDR3 is TGTGCCAGCAGCTCCTTAGCGGGGATGAGCTCCTACGAGCAGTACTTC. The chain joins TRBV7-8 to TRBJ2-7; TRBD2 agrees at 8 bases. The V gene's germline CDR1 is SGHVS and CDR2 FQNEAQ. This CDR3 has 16 residues. Unmatched junction bases numbered 8, after V lost 4 bases and J lost 0 bases.

DNA for the CDR3: TGTGCCAGCAGTTTATCCCCCCAGTCTTACGAGCAGTACTTC. Its protein product is CASSLSPQSYEQYF. V is TRBV27 and J is TRBJ2-7, with no clear D. The CDR3 runs 14 residues. V lost 0 bases, J lost 4 bases, and 10 bases lay in between. CDR1 is MNHEY, CDR2 SMNVEV, per germline (reference sequence).

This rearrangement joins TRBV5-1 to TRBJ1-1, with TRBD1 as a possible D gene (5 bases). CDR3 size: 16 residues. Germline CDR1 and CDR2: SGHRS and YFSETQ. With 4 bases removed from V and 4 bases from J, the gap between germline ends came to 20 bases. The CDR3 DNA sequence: TGCGCCAGCAGCGGGGGGGTCAGGGCGCGCGCCACTGAAGCTTTCTTT. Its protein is CASSGGVRARATEAFF.

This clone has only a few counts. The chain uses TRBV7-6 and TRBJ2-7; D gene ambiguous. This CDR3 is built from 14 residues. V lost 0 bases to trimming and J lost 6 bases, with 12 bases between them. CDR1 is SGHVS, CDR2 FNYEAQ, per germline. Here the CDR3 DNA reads TGTGCCAGCAGCTTAGCCCCGGCTAGTCTCGAGCAGTACTTC. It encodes CASSLAPASLEQYF.

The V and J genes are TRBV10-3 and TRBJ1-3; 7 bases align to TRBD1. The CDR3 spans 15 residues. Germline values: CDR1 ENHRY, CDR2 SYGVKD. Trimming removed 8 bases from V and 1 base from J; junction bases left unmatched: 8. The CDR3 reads CAISQDRESGNTIYF. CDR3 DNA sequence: TGTGCCATCTCTCAAGACAGGGAATCTGGAAACACCATATATTTT.

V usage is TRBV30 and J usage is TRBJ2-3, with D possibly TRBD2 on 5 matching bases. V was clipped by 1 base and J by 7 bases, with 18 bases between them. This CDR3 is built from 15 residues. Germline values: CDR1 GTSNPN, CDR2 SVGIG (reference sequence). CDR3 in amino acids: CAWSDGVTTQHTQYF. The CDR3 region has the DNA TGTGCCTGGAGTGACGGGGTCACTACCCAACATACGCAGTATTTT.

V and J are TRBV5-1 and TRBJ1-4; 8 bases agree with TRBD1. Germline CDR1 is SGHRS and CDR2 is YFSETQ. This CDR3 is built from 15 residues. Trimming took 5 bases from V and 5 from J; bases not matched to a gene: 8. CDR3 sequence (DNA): TGCGCCAGCAGGGAAGGACAGGGCGACAATGAAAAACTGTTTTTT. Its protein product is CASREGQGDNEKLFF.

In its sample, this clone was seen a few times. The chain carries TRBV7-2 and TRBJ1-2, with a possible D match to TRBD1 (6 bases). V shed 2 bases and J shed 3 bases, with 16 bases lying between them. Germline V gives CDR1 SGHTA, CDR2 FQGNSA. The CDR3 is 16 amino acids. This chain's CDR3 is CASSLIGSRGDYGYTF. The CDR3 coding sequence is TGTGCCAGCAGCTTAATTGGGTCCAGGGGTGACTATGGCTACACCTTC.

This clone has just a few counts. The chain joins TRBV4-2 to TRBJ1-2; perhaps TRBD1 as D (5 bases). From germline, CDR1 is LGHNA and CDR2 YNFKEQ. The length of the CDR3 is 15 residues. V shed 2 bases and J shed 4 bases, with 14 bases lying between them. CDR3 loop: CASSQKLTGPYGYTF. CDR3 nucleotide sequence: TGTGCCAGCAGCCAAAAACTCACAGGTCCCTATGGCTACACCTTC.

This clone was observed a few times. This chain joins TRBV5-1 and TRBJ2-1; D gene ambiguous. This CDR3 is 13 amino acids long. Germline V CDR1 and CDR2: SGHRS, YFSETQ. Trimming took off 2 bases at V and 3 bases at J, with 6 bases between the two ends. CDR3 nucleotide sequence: TGCGCCAGCAGCTTTCGAGACTACAATGAGCAGTTCTTC. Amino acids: CASSFRDYNEQFF.

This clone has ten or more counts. This CDR3 reads CASSEWTGMTEAFF. The CDR3 DNA reads TGTGCCAGCAGTGAATGGACAGGGATGACTGAAGCTTTCTTT. The V and J genes are TRBV2 and TRBJ1-1; 8 nucleotides align to TRBD1. V trimming: 2 bases; J trimming: 5 bases; junction bases outside the gene matches: 4. Germline CDR1 SNHLY, CDR2 FYNNEI. This CDR3 comprises 14 residues.

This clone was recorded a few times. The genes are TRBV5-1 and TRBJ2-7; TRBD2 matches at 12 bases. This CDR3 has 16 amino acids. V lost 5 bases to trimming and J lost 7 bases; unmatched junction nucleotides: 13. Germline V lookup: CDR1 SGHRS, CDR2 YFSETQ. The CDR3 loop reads CASSSRSSGRAGEQYF. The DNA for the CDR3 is TGCGCCAGCAGTAGCCGCTCTAGCGGGAGGGCGGGGGAGCAGTACTTC.

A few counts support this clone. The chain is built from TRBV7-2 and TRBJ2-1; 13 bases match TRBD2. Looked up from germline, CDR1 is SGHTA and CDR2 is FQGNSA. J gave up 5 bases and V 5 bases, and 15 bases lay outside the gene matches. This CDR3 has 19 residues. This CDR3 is CASSLSGLAGPFGDNEQFF. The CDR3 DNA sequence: TGTGCCAGCAGCCTCTCGGGACTAGCGGGACCCTTCGGGGACAATGAGCAGTTCTTC.

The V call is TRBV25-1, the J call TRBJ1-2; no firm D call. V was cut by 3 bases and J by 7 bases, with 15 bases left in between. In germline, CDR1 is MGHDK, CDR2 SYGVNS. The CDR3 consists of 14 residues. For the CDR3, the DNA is TGTGCCAGCAGTGAGCTGACGGGGAAATTTGGCTACACCTTC. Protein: CASSELTGKFGYTF.

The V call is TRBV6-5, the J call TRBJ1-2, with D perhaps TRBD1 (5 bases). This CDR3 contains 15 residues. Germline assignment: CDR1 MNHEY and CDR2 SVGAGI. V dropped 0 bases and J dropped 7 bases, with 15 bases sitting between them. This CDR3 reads CASSYSKSGVAGYTF. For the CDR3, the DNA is TGTGCCAGCAGTTACTCGAAGTCGGGGGTGGCTGGCTACACCTTC.

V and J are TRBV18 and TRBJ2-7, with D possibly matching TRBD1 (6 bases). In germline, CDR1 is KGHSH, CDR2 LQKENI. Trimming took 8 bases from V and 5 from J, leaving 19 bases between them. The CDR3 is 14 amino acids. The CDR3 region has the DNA TGTGCCAGCACCCAAGGGACAATGGGGAACGAGCAGTACTTC. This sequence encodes CASTQGTMGNEQYF.